Listed below are T cell receptor beta chains from one sample, sequenced in a study of identical twins. In TCRdb, the 5' RACE reads were re-called with MiXCR into one record per CDR3 protein. The data show 1.5 million to 2 million distinct CDR3 sequences, under 35% seen once. Material for sequencing was cord blood. The receptors derive from a newborn girl in good health. CDR3s include the opening cysteine and the closing phenylalanine or tryptophan. The D gene is left open where the match is weak. The size entry is marked missing in some rows and otherwise reads once, few, many or a size class.

j_call: TRBJ2-3; clone_size: few; v_call: TRBV9; d_call: NA; cdr3_aa: CASSVVSSVNTDTQYF; cdr3_nt: TGTGCCAGCAGCGTAGTGTCTAGCGTAAACACAGATACGCAGTATTTT
j_call: TRBJ2-7; clone_size: NA; v_call: TRBV27; d_call: TRBD1; cdr3_aa: CASSLKLFRDRGDEQYF; cdr3_nt: TGTGCCAGCAGTTTAAAATTATTCCGGGACAGGGGAGACGAGCAGTACTTC
j_call: TRBJ1-1; clone_size: NA; v_call: TRBV7-9; d_call: TRBD1; cdr3_aa: CASSLPLGTGHTEAFF; cdr3_nt: TGTGCCAGCAGCTTACCGCTCGGGACAGGGCACACTGAAGCTTTCTTT
j_call: TRBJ2-7; clone_size: NA; v_call: TRBV11-2; d_call: NA; cdr3_aa: CASSELYNEQYF; cdr3_nt: TGTGCCAGCAGCGAATTGTACAATGAGCAGTACTTC
j_call: TRBJ2-1; clone_size: NA; v_call: TRBV28; d_call: NA; cdr3_aa: CASSLGFRGKAYNEQFF; cdr3_nt: TGTGCCAGCAGTTTAGGTTTCCGGGGGAAGGCCTACAATGAGCAGTTCTTC
j_call: TRBJ2-1; clone_size: many; v_call: TRBV20-1; d_call: NA; cdr3_aa: CSAPGLPVGNEQFF; cdr3_nt: TGCAGTGCCCCTGGACTACCGGTTGGGAATGAGCAGTTCTTC
j_call: TRBJ2-1; clone_size: few; v_call: TRBV15; d_call: NA; cdr3_aa: CATSRELGAEFF; cdr3_nt: TGTGCCACCAGCAGAGAACTGGGGGCAGAGTTCTTC
j_call: TRBJ1-5; clone_size: NA; v_call: TRBV27; d_call: NA; cdr3_aa: CASRHLGAVSNQPQHF; cdr3_nt: TGTGCCAGCAGGCACCTAGGGGCGGTTAGCAATCAGCCCCAGCATTTT
j_call: TRBJ2-7; clone_size: NA; v_call: TRBV6-1; d_call: TRBD2; cdr3_aa: CASMALAGKTGFDEQYF; cdr3_nt: TGTGCCAGCATGGCACTAGCGGGGAAAACAGGATTCGACGAGCAGTACTTC
j_call: TRBJ2-7; clone_size: few; v_call: TRBV28; d_call: TRBD2; cdr3_aa: CASSPRGLAGAYEQYF; cdr3_nt: TGTGCCAGCAGTCCCCGCGGACTAGCGGGAGCCTACGAGCAGTACTTC
j_call: TRBJ2-1; clone_size: NA; v_call: TRBV5-1; d_call: NA; cdr3_aa: CASSFRGREQFF; cdr3_nt: TGCGCCAGCAGCTTCCGGGGCAGGGAGCAGTTCTTC
j_call: TRBJ2-1; clone_size: NA; v_call: TRBV10-2; d_call: NA; cdr3_aa: CASSESVLGQFF; cdr3_nt: TGCGCCAGCAGTGAGTCGGTGCTAGGGCAGTTCTTC
j_call: TRBJ1-2; clone_size: NA; v_call: TRBV29-1; d_call: NA; cdr3_aa: CSVATRDYGYTF; cdr3_nt: TGCAGCGTTGCAACCAGGGACTATGGCTACACCTTC
j_call: TRBJ2-7; clone_size: NA; v_call: TRBV13; d_call: NA; cdr3_aa: CASSFGTREIGEQYF; cdr3_nt: TGTGCCAGCAGCTTTGGGACCCGCGAAATAGGGGAGCAGTACTTC
j_call: TRBJ2-1; clone_size: once; v_call: TRBV5-1; d_call: TRBD2; cdr3_aa: CASSPGTSGGAVQFF; cdr3_nt: TGCGCCAGCAGCCCTGGGACTAGCGGGGGGGCTGTGCAGTTCTTC
j_call: TRBJ1-1; clone_size: NA; v_call: TRBV25-1; d_call: NA; cdr3_aa: CASSEYRGENTEAFF; cdr3_nt: TGTGCCAGCAGTGAATATAGGGGCGAGAACACTGAAGCTTTCTTT
j_call: TRBJ2-3; clone_size: few; v_call: TRBV7-2; d_call: NA; cdr3_aa: CASSLADGSPGYTQYF; cdr3_nt: TGTGCCAGCAGCTTAGCCGATGGCTCGCCCGGATATACGCAGTATTTT
j_call: TRBJ2-7; clone_size: NA; v_call: TRBV6-1; d_call: NA; cdr3_aa: CTTNARGYEQYF; cdr3_nt: TGTACCACCAACGCACGGGGCTACGAGCAGTACTTC
j_call: TRBJ2-7; clone_size: few; v_call: TRBV5-8; d_call: NA; cdr3_aa: CASSSQFVAREQYF; cdr3_nt: TGTGCCAGCAGCTCCCAATTTGTAGCGCGTGAGCAGTACTTC